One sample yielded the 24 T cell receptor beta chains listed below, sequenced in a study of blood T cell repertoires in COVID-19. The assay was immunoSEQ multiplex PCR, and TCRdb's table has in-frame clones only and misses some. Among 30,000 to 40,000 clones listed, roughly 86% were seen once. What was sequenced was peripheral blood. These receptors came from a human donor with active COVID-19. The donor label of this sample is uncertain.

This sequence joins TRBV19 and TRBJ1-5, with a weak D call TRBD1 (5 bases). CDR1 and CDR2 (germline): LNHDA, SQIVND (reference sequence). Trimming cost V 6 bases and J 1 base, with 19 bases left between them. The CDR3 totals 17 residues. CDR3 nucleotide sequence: TGTGCCAGTAGGGCCAGGGAAGGATGGGGAAGCAATCAGCCCCAGCATTTT. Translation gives CASRAREGWGSNQPQHF.

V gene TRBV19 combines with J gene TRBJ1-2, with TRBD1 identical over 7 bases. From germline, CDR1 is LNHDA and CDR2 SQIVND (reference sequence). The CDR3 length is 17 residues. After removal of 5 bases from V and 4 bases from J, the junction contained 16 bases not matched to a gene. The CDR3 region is CASSPEQGTFHSYGYTF. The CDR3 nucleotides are TGTGCCAGTAGTCCCGAACAGGGGACGTTTCATAGCTATGGCTACACCTTC.

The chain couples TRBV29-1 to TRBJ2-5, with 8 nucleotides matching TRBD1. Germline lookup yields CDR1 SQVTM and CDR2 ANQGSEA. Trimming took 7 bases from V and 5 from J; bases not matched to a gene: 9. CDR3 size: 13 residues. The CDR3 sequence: CSGDGQGGETQYF. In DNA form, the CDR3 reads TGCAGCGGTGACGGACAGGGCGGGGAGACCCAGTACTTC.

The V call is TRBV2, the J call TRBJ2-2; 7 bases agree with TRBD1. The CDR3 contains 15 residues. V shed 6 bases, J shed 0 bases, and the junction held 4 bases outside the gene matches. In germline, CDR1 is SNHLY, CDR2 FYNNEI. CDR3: CASREQGPNTGELFF. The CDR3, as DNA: TGTGCCAGCAGAGAACAGGGGCCGAACACCGGGGAGCTGTTTTTT.

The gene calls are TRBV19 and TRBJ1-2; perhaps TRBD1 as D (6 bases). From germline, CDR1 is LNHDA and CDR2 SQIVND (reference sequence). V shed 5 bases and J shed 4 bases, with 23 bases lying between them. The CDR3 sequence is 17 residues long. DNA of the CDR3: TGTGCCAGTAGTCTGACAGGCCCTTTGGTTGAGGTCTATGGCTACACCTTC. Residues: CASSLTGPLVEVYGYTF. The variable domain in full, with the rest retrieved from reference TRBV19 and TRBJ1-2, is DGGITQSPKYLFRKEGQNVTLSCEQNLNHDAMYWYRQDPGQGLRLIYYSQIVNDFQKGDIAEGYSVSREKKESFPLTVTSAQKNPTAFYLCASSLTGPLVEVYGYTFGSGTRLTVV.

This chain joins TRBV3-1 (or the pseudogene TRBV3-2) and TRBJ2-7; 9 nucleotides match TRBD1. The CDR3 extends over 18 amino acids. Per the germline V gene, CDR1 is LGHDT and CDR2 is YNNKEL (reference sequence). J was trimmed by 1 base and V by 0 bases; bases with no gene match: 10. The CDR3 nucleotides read TGTGCCAGCAGCCAAGATACGTACTCGGGACAGGGATCCTACGAGCAGTACTTC. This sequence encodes CASSQDTYSGQGSYEQYF.

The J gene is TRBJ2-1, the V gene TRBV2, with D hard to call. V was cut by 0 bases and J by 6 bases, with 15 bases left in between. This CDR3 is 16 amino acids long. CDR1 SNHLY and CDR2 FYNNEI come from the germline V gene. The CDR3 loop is CASSEAAGIPSNEQFF. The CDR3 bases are TGTGCCAGCAGTGAAGCAGCAGGTATCCCCTCCAATGAGCAGTTCTTC.

The CDR3 reads CASSLGGGELSTEAFF. In nucleotides, the CDR3 is TGTGCCAGCAGCTTAGGAGGAGGCGAGTTGAGCACTGAAGCTTTCTTT. The chain joins TRBV11-1 to TRBJ1-1, with no clear D. Trimming cost V 1 base and J 4 bases, with 16 bases left between them. Per germline, CDR1 SGHAT and CDR2 FQDESV (reference sequence). CDR3 length equals 16 residues.

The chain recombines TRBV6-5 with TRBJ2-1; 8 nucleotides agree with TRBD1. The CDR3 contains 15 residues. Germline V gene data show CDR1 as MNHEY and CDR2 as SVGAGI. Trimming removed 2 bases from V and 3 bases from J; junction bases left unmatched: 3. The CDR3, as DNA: TGTGCCAGCAGTTACCAAGGACAGGGCTACAATGAGCAGTTCTTC. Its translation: CASSYQGQGYNEQFF.

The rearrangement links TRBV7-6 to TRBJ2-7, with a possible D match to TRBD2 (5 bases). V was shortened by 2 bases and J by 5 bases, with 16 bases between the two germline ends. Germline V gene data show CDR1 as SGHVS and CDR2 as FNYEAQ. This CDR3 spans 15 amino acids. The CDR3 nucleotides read TGTGCCAGCAGCTTAATAGAGGGCGCCGGGGACGAGCAGTACTTC. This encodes CASSLIEGAGDEQYF. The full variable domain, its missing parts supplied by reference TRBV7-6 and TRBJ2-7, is GAGVSQSPRYKVTKRGQDVALRCDPISGHVSLYWYRQALGQGPEFLTYFNYEAQQDKSGLPNDRFSAERPEGSISTLTIQRTEQRDSAMYRCASSLIEGAGDEQYFGPGTRLTVT.

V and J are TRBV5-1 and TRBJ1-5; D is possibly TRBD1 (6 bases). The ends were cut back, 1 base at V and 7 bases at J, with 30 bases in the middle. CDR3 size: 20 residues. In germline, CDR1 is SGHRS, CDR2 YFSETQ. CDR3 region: CASSLLGIQGLSEQKQPQHF. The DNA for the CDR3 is TGCGCCAGCAGCTTGTTGGGGATCCAGGGGTTGTCCGAACAGAAGCAGCCCCAGCATTTT.

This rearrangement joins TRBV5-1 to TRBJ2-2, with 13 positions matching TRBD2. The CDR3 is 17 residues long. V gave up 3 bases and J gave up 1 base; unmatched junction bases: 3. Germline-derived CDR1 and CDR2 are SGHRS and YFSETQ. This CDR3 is CASSWGLAGKNTGELFF. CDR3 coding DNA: TGCGCCAGCAGCTGGGGACTAGCGGGGAAGAACACCGGGGAGCTGTTTTTT.

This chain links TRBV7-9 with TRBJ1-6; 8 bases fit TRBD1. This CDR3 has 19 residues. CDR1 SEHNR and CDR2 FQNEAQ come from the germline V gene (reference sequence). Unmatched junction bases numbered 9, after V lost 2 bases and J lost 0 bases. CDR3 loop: CASSLRRRGPSSYNSPLHF. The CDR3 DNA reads TGTGCCAGCAGCTTAAGGCGCAGGGGGCCTAGCTCCTATAATTCACCCCTCCACTTT.

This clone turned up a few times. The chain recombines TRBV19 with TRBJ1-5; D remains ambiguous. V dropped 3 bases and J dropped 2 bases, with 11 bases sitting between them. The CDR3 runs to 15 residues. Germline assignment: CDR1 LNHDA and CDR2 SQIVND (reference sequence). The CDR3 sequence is CASSIEVLGNQPQHF. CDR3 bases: TGTGCCAGTAGTATCGAGGTATTGGGCAATCAGCCCCAGCATTTT.

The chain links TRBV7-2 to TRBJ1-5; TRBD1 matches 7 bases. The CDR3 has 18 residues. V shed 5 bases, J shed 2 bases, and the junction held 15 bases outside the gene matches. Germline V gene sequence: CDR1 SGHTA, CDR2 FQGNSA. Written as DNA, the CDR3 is TGTGCCAGCAGCCCTGGCACCACAGGGGTAACGGGCAATCAGCCCCAGCATTTT. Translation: CASSPGTTGVTGNQPQHF.

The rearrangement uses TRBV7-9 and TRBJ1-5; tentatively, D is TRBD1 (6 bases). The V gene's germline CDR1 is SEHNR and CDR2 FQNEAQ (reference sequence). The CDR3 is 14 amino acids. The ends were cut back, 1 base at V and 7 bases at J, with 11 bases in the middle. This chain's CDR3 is CASSLEGVGQPQHF. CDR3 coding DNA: TGTGCCAGCAGCTTAGAGGGGGTTGGCCAGCCCCAGCATTTT.

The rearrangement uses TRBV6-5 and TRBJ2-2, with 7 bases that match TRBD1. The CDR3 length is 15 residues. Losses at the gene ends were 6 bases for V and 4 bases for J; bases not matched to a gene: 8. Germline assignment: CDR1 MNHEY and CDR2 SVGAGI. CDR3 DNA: TGTGCCAGCAGAAATGCAGGGGGAATCACCGGGGAGCTGTTTTTT. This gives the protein CASRNAGGITGELFF.

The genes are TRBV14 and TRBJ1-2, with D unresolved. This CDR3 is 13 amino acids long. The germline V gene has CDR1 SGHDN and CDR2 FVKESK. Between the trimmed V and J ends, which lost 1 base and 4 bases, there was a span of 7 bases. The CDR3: CASSQVAVYGYTF. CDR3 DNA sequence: TGTGCCAGCAGCCAAGTAGCGGTCTATGGCTACACCTTC.

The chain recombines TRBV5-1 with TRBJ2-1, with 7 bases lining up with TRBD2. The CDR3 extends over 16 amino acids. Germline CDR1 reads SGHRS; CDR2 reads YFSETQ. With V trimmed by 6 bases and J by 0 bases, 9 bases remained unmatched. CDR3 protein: CASNRQGGGSYNEQFF. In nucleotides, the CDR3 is TGCGCCAGCAACCGGCAAGGCGGGGGCTCCTACAATGAGCAGTTCTTC.

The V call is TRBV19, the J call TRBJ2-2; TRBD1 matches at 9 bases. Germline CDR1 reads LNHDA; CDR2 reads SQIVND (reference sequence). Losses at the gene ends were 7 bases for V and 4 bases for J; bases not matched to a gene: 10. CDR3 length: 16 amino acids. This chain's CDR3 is CASNFFRTGATGELFF. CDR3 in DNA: TGTGCCAGTAACTTTTTTCGGACAGGGGCCACCGGGGAGCTGTTTTTT.

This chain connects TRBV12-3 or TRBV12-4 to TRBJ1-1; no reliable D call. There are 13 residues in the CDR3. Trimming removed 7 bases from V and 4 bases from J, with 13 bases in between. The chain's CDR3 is CASNFRQGTEAFF. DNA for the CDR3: TGTGCCAGCAACTTCAGACAAGGCACTGAAGCTTTCTTT.

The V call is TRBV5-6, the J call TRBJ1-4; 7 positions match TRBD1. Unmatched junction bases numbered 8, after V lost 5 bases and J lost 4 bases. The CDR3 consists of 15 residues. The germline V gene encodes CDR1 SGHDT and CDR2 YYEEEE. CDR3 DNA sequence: TGTGCCAGCAGGGGAACAGGGGTGGGTAATGAAAAACTGTTTTTT. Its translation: CASRGTGVGNEKLFF.

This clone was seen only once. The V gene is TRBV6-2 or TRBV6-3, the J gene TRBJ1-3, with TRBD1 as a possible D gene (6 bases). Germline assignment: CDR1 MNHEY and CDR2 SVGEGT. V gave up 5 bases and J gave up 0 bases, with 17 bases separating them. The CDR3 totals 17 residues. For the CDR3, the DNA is TGTGCCAGCAGTCTTTTGGACAGATTATTCTCTGGAAACACCATATATTTT. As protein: CASSLLDRLFSGNTIYF.

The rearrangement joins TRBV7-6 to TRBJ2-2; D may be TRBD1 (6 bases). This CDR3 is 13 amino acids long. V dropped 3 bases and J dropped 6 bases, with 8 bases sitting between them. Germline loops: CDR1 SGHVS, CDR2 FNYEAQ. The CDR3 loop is CASSFKGAGELFF. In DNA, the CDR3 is TGTGCCAGCAGCTTTAAGGGGGCCGGGGAGCTGTTTTTT.